This T cell receptor (beta chain) was obtained from a study of cytomegalovirus exposure and HLA in healthy donors. Overall study findings and caveats: Sequence variants that were highly shared formed a cluster that was likely a sequencing artifact.

PCR involved 60 Vbeta and 13 Jbeta primers. In the original analysis: Later, an analysis found 75 million to 90 million unique TCR beta chains, and roughly 10 million of these were shared. TCRdb's table, derived via immunoSEQ multiplex PCR, lists solely in-frame clones and lacks some. The V and J calls and clone size were taken over from that table, and D and trimming were inferred from the DNA. The table lists approximately 220,000 clones, about 80% of them singletons. The CDR3 covers 15 residues. V lost 4 bases to trimming and J lost 4 bases; unmatched junction nucleotides: 7. Per the germline V gene, CDR1 is MDHEN and CDR2 is SYDVKM. Comments on this clone: Antigen: not known. This CDR3 is also generated by other DNA sequences in the sample.

The clonotype originates from a man aged 18 to 29 in good health and CMV-seronegative. The sample consisted of PBMCs. The chain recombines TRBV28 with TRBJ1-5; 7 positions agree with TRBD1. The CDR3 sequence is CASSSQGRGNQPQHF. CDR3 coding DNA: TGTGCCAGCAGTTCACAGGGGCGCGGGAATCAGCCCCAGCATTTT.